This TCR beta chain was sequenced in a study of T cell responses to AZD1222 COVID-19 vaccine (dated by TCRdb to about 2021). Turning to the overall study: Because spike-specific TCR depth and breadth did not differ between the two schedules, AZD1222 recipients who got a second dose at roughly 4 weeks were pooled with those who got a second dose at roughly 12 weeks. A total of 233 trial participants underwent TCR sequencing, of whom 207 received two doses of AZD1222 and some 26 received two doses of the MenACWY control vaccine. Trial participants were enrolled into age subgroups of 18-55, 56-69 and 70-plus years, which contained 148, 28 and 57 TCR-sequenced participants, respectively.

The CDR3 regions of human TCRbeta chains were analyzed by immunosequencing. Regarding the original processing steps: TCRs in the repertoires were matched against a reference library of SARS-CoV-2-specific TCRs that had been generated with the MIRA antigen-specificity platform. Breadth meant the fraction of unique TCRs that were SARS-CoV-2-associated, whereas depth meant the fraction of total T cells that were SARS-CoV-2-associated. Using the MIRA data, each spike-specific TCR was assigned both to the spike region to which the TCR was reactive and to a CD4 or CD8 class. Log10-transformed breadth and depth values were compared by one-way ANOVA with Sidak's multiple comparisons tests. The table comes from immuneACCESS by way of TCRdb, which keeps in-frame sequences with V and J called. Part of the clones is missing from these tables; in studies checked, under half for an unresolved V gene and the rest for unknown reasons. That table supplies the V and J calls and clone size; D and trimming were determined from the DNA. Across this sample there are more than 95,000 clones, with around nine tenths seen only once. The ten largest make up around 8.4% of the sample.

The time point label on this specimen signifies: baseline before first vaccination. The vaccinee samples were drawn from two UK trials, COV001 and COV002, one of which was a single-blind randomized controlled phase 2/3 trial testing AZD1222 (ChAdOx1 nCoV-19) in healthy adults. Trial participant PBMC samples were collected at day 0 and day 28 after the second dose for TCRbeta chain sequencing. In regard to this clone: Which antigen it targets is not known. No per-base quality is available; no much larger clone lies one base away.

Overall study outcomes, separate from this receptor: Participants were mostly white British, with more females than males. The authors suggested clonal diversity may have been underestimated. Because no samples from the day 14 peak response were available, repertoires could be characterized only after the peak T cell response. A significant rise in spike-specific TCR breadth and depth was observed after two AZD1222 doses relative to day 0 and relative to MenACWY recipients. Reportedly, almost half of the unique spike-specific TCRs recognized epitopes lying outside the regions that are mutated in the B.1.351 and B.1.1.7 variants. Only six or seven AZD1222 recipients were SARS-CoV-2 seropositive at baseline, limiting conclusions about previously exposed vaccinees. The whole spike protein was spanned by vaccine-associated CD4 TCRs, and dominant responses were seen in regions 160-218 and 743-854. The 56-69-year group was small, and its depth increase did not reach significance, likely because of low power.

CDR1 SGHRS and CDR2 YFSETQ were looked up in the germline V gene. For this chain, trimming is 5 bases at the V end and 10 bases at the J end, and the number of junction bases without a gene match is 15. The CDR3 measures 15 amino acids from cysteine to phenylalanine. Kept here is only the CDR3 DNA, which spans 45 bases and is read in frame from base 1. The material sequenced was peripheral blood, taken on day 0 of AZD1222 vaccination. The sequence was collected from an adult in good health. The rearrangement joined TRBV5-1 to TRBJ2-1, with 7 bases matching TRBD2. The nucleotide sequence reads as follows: TGCGCCAGCAGGTTAGGGGCTAGCGGAGGTATAGAGCAGTTCTTC. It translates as CASRLGASGGIEQFF.